Below, one TCR beta chain is given with its context. The antigen is unknown. This sample stems from a study of T cells in Graves' hyperthyroidism and ophthalmopathy. Study-wide points: Among thyroid clonotypes expanded above 0.001, most also appeared in blood.

Amplification of TCR beta CDR3 regions was performed using RNA transcripts as template. Primed by the HTBI set, a first-round RT-PCR was run on the TCR CDR3. One entry per CDR3 protein, called by TCRdb with MiXCR from the multiplex PCR reads. This table has 600,000 to 700,000 distinct CDR3 sequences, over 12% appearing once. In the ophthalmopathy cohort, Clinical Activity Score was at least 3, NOSPECS grade at least 4, and duration under 3 months. The CDR3 has 15 amino acids. Germline-derived CDR1 and CDR2 are SGHTA and FQGNSA. V was shortened by 5 bases and J by 2 bases, with 13 bases between the two germline ends.

Source material: blood. The sequence was collected from a woman aged 40 to 50 with Graves' ophthalmopathy. The V gene is TRBV7-2, the J gene TRBJ1-5; D is perhaps TRBD1 (5 bases). CDR3 sequence: CASSKRTQGNQPQHF. DNA of the CDR3: TGTGCCAGCAGCAAACGGACACAGGGCAATCAGCCCCAGCATTTT.